The following is a TCR beta chain sequence with its context. Authors' data handling: The authors estimated nucleated cell counts from reference gene primer amplification. Profiling relied on immunoSEQ multiplex PCR, and the TCRdb table lists in-frame clones only, not all of them. V, J and clone size are taken as reported in that table, and D and trimming were inferred from the DNA itself. Found here are more than 150,000 clones, roughly four fifths of them singletons; the top ten hold around 6.5%. This entry belongs to a study of blood T cell repertoires in COVID-19. On the study more broadly: The origin of the acute and convalescent COVID-19 samples was the United States, Italy and Spain. The cDNA or gDNA used as material had been derived from T cells, B-cell-depleted T cells, or PBMCs.

The CDR3 sequence is 14 residues long. CDR1 and CDR2 from the germline V gene are LNHDA and SQIVND (reference sequence). V lost 4 bases and J 0 bases, leaving 8 bases between the germline ends. The V call is TRBV19, the J call TRBJ2-3; D is unresolved. The sequenced material came from peripheral blood. The sequence was collected from a woman aged 40-49 years with acute or convalescent COVID-19. The CDR3 loop reads CASSSSPSTDTQYF. CDR3 coding DNA: TGTGCCAGTAGTAGTAGTCCTAGCACAGATACGCAGTATTTT.